This note documents a single T cell receptor (beta chain) sequence. The antigen remains undetermined. These data belong to a study of PD-L1 blockade in urothelial cancer. Study-wide context: Patients went on atezolizumab in the mid-2010s, receiving 1,200 mg intravenously every 3 weeks. The study recovered a median of around 150,000 T cells per blood sample.

Study results and limitations: A below-median TCR clonality in blood before treatment predicted better survival.

Described time point: peripheral blood 6 weeks after treatment start. TCRdb's table, derived via immunoSEQ multiplex PCR, lists solely in-frame clones and lacks some. The sample carries tens of thousands of clones, approximately 90% recorded once. V shed 3 bases and J 5 bases; nucleotides not matched to a gene: 5. Looked up from germline, CDR1 is SGDLS and CDR2 is YYNGEE. The CDR3 extends over 16 amino acids. This sequence joins TRBV9 and TRBJ2-1, with 13 bases that match TRBD2. The origin of this receptor is a man in his 60s with urothelial cancer. The sequencing here drew on PBMCs, taken around atezolizumab (anti-PD-L1) treatment. The DNA of the CDR3 is TGTGCCAGCAGCGGTTCCGGGACTAGCGGGGACAATGAGCAGTTCTTC. Its protein product is CASSGSGTSGDNEQFF.